The T cell receptor beta chain described here comes from a study of OX40 agonist ivuxolimab in advanced cancers. Looking at the study overall: Administration of intravenous ivuxolimab to patients occurred every 2 weeks at 0.01 to 10 mg/kg. Study results and caveats: Researchers did not establish what antigens the expanded peripheral T cells target. More expanded clones were found, on average, in CD8+ than in CD4+ T cells.

CDR3 length: 14 amino acids. Per germline, CDR1 SGHNT and CDR2 YENEEA. V lost 7 bases and J 8 bases, leaving 18 bases between the germline ends. In the case of this clone: Its specificity is not known.

The data were produced by immunoSEQ multiplex PCR, yet TCRdb's version contains in-frame clones alone and is incomplete. The sample lists 65,000 to 90,000 clones; almost 90% were seen once. The TCR sequence derives from an adult with an advanced solid tumor such as melanoma, head and neck, liver or kidney cancer. The sample in question was CD4+ or CD8+ T cells sorted from blood, obtained in a trial of the OX40 agonist ivuxolimab. This chain uses TRBV11-3 with TRBJ2-1, with TRBD1 as a possible D gene (5 bases). CDR3 nucleotide sequence: TGTGCCAGCACCCAGGGTCCCACGGTGGATGAGCAGTTCTTC. Its translation is CASTQGPTVDEQFF. The whole variable domain, remainder taken from reference TRBV11-3 and TRBJ2-1, is EAGVVQSPRYKIIEKKQPVAFWCNPISGHNTLYWYLQNLGQGPELLIRYENEEAVDDSQLPKDRFSAERLKGVDSTLKIQPAELGDSAVYLCASTQGPTVDEQFFGPGTRLTVL.